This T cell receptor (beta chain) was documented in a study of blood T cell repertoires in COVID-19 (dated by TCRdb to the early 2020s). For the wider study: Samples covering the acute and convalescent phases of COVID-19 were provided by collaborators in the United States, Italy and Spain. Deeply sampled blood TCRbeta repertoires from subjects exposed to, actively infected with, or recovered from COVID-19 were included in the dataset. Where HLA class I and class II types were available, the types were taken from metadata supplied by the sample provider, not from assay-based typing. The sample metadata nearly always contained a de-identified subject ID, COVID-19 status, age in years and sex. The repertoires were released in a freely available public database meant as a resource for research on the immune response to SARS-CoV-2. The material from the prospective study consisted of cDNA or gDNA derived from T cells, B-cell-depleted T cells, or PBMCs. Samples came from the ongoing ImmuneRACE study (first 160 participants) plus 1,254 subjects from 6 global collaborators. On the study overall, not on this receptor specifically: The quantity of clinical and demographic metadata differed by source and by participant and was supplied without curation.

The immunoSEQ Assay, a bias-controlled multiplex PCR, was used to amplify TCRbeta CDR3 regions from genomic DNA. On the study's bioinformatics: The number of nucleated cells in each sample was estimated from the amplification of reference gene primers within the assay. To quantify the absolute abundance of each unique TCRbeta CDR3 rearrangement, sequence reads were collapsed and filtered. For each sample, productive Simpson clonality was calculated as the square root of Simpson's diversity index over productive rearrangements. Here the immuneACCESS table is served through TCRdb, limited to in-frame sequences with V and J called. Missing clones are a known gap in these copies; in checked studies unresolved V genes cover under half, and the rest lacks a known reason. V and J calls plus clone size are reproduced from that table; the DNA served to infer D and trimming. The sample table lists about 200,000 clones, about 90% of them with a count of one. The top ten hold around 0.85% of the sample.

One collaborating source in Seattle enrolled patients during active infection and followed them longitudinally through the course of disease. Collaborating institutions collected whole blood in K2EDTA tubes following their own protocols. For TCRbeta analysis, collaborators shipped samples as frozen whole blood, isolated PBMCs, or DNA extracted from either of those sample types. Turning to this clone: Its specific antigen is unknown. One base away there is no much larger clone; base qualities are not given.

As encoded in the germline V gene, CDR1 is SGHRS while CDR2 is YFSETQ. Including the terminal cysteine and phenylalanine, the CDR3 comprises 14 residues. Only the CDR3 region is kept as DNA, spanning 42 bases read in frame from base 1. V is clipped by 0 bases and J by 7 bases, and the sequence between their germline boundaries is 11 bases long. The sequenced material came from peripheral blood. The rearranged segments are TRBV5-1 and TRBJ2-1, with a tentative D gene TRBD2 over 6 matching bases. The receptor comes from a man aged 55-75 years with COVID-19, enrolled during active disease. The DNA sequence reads TGCGCCAGCAGCTTGGCCCGGGGGAGGAATGAGCAGTTCTTC. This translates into CASSLARGRNEQFF.